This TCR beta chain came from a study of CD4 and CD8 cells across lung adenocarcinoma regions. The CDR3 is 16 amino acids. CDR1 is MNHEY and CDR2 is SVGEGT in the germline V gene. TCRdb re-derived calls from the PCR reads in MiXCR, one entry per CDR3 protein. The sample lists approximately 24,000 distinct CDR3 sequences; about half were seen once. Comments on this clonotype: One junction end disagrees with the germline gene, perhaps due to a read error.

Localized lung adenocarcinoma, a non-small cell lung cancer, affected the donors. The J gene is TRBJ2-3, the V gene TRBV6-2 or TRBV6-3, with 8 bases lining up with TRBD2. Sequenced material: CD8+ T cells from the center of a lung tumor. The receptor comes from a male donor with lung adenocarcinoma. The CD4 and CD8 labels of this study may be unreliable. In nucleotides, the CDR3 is TGTGCCAGCAGTTACTCGATCAGCGGGAGCAAAGATACGCAGTATTTT. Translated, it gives CASSYSISGSKDTQYF.